These 3 T cell receptor beta chains were sequenced from one sample in a study of PD-L1 blockade in urothelial cancer. Indicated time point: pretreatment peripheral blood. The protocol was immunoSEQ multiplex PCR, while the TCRdb copy is restricted to in-frame clones and leaves out a portion. The sample includes approximately 70,000 clones, 84% of them seen just once. The material was PBMCs, obtained around atezolizumab (anti-PD-L1) treatment. The source is a woman aged 70 to 79 with urothelial cancer.

The V call is TRBV6-1, the J call TRBJ2-1; D ambiguous. The V end was cut by 4 bases, the J end by 14 bases, with 12 bases between. The CDR3 consists of 11 residues. CDR1 and CDR2 (germline): MNHNS, SASEGT. The CDR3 loop is CASSGRAREFF. CDR3 DNA: TGTGCCAGCAGTGGGAGAGCACGGGAGTTCTTC.

The chain carries TRBV19 and TRBJ1-4; 7 bases are shared with TRBD1. Trimming at V came to 7 bases and at J to 7 bases, leaving 12 bases not matched to a gene. Germline V lookup: CDR1 LNHDA, CDR2 SQIVND (reference sequence). The CDR3 runs 15 residues. The CDR3 sequence: CASTDLTGTAEKLFF. CDR3 in DNA: TGTGCCAGTACTGACTTGACAGGGACGGCTGAAAAACTGTTTTTT.

The rearrangement links TRBV15 to TRBJ1-2; TRBD1 might be the D (6 bases). V dropped 3 bases and J dropped 0 bases, with 14 bases sitting between them. Germline values: CDR1 LNHNV, CDR2 YYDKDF (reference sequence). The CDR3 sequence is 16 residues long. CDR3 DNA sequence: TGTGCCACCAGCAGGGGAACAGGGCCCTCTAACTATGGCTACACCTTC. Translated: CATSRGTGPSNYGYTF.